Below are 9 T cell receptor beta chains sequenced from a single sample in a study of CD8 T cells in ankylosing spondylitis. Study-level findings and limits: In ankylosing spondylitis blood, a motif of several highly homologous TCR beta variants appeared characteristic.

These receptors' antigens are unknown. TCRdb analysed the 5' RACE reads with MiXCR anew, one entry per CDR3 protein. This sample carries 220,000 or so distinct CDR3 sequences, approximately 20% of them seen once, and the ten largest clones take approximately 42%. The sample taken for sequencing was blood, either unsorted or a sorted T cell fraction (not recorded which). The receptor set was obtained from a male donor with ankylosing spondylitis.

The J gene is TRBJ2-3, the V gene TRBV20-1; no clear D gene. The ends were cut back, 0 bases at V and 0 bases at J, with 4 bases in the middle. The CDR3 loop spans 13 amino acids. Germline values: CDR1 DFQATT, CDR2 SNEGSKA (reference sequence). CDR3 in amino acids: CSARDGSTDTQYF. The CDR3 DNA reads TGCAGTGCTAGAGACGGGAGCACAGATACGCAGTATTTT.

This chain uses TRBV7-9 with TRBJ2-7, with TRBD1 matching 7 bases. In germline, CDR1 is SEHNR, CDR2 FQNEAQ (reference sequence). The J segment lost 1 base and the V segment lost 5 bases, leaving 2 bases of the junction unmatched. The CDR3 consists of 13 residues. DNA for the CDR3: TGTGCCAGCAGCCAGGGACAGTCCTACGAGCAGTACTTC. Its translation is CASSQGQSYEQYF.

V gene TRBV7-6 combines with J gene TRBJ2-1; 10 bases are a match to TRBD2. This CDR3 has 14 amino acids. The V gene end was trimmed by 7 bases and the J gene end by 8 bases; junction bases not matched to a gene: 8. Germline CDR1 SGHVS, CDR2 FNYEAQ. CDR3 protein: CASTASGSLHEQFF. CDR3 coding DNA: TGTGCCAGCACTGCTAGCGGGAGTCTGCATGAGCAGTTCTTC.

The chain joins TRBV12-3 or TRBV12-4 to TRBJ2-7, with D possibly matching TRBD1 (5 bases). The CDR3 covers 14 residues. Trimming removed 3 bases at V and 4 bases at J, with 13 bases between. In DNA, the CDR3 is TGTGCCAGCAGTTTGGGGCTTTTCGGATACGAGCAGTACTTC. The encoded protein is CASSLGLFGYEQYF.

The sample holds a few counts of this clonotype. V is TRBV5-6 and J is TRBJ1-1, with no clear D. The CDR3 spans 14 residues. Trimming pared 4 bases from V and 2 bases from J, leaving 12 bases between. Per the germline V gene, CDR1 is SGHDT and CDR2 is YYEEEE. The CDR3 DNA is TGTGCCAGCAGCGGTTCAGGAGCTAACACTGAAGCTTTCTTT. It yields the protein CASSGSGANTEAFF. Looking up the rest from reference TRBV5-6 and TRBJ1-1 gives the full variable domain: DAGVTQSPTHLIKTRGQQVTLRCSPKSGHDTVSWYQQALGQGPQFIFQYYEEEERQRGNFPDRFSGHQFPNYSSELNVNALLLGDSALYLCASSGSGANTEAFFGQGTRLTVV.

The chain employs TRBV9 and TRBJ1-4; maybe TRBD1 (5 bases). The germline V gene encodes CDR1 SGDLS and CDR2 YYNGEE. Trimming cost V 4 bases and J 3 bases, with 13 bases left between them. The CDR3 spans 15 residues. CDR3 coding DNA: TGTGCCAGCAGCTCCCAGGGACGGGCTAATGAAAAACTGTTTTTT. Translated, it gives CASSSQGRANEKLFF.

J is TRBJ2-3 and V is TRBV20-1; 8 bases are a match to TRBD1. Germline V CDR1 and CDR2: DFQATT, SNEGSKA (reference sequence). Trimming at V came to 6 bases and at J to 2 bases, leaving 28 bases not matched to a gene. CDR3 length: 21 amino acids. Written as DNA, the CDR3 is TGCAGTGCCCCGGGACAGGAGGAATTGGATCAAGGGCTATTCTTCACAGATACGCAGTATTTT. Translating gives CSAPGQEELDQGLFFTDTQYF.

This clonotype was recorded a few times. The rearrangement links TRBV29-1 to TRBJ1-1; 9 bases fit TRBD1. Germline values: CDR1 SQVTM, CDR2 ANQGSEA. The V segment lost 7 bases and the J segment 0 bases; nucleotides outside the gene matches: 6. The CDR3 extends over 14 amino acids. The CDR3 nucleotides are TGCAGCGCCAGGACAGGGGTCATGAACACTGAAGCTTTCTTT. Its protein product is CSARTGVMNTEAFF.

This clonotype has just a few counts. J is TRBJ2-5 and V is TRBV20-1; D is undetermined. The length of the CDR3 is 12 residues. The V gene lost 6 bases and the J gene lost 5 bases, with 13 bases spanning the gap. In germline, CDR1 is DFQATT, CDR2 SNEGSKA (reference sequence). The CDR3 bases are TGCAGTGCCCCGATATTAGGGGAGACCCAGTACTTC. It is translated as CSAPILGETQYF.